This T cell receptor beta chain was recorded in a study of blood T cell repertoires in COVID-19. Study details: There were acute and convalescent COVID-19 samples, and they came from the United States, Italy and Spain. PBMCs, B-cell-depleted T cells, or T cells were the source of the cDNA or gDNA that made up the material.

In the source study's methods: Cell counts per sample came from amplifying reference gene primers. This table comes from immunoSEQ multiplex PCR, and its TCRdb copy is limited to in-frame clones, with some not included. V and J calls and clone size are given by that table; D and trimming were obtained from the DNA. Altogether 93,000 or so clones are present, roughly 90% being singletons, with the ten largest covering 3.5%. V was clipped by 4 bases and J by 6 bases; unmatched bases: 16. Germline CDR1 SGHRS, CDR2 YFSETQ. The CDR3 extends over 20 amino acids. Sequencing used peripheral blood. The sequence was collected from a woman aged 60-75 years with acute or convalescent COVID-19. This chain joins TRBV5-1 and TRBJ2-1, with 16 bases that match TRBD2. CDR3 sequence: CASSTPSGTSGRAGFNEQFF. As DNA, the CDR3 is TGCGCCAGCAGCACTCCGTCCGGGACTAGCGGGAGGGCAGGTTTCAATGAGCAGTTCTTC.